This T cell receptor beta chain was sequenced in a study of beta chain features in type 1 diabetes. Study conclusions and caveats: The study found that naive, central memory and Treg TCRB repertoires appeared more similar in patients than in healthy donors.

Isolated RNA was reverse transcribed in full, so expressed TCRB transcripts were sequenced. The assay was immunoSEQ multiplex PCR, and TCRdb's table has in-frame clones only and misses some. The sample lists roughly 380,000 clones; about 19% were seen once. Germline V lookup: CDR1 MNHNY, CDR2 SVGAGI (reference sequence). CDR3 size: 15 residues. The V end was cut by 5 bases, the J end by 2 bases, with 16 bases between. One heparinised draw, averaging about 116 mL, was taken per donor. CD4+ cells of the naive, central memory, regulatory and stem cell-like memory types were sorted via CD45RO/CCR7/CD25/CD127/CD95/CD27. Concerning this clone itself: The antigen remains unidentified.

The sequence derives from a woman in her late teens or twenties in good health. This chain joins TRBV6-6 and TRBJ2-7, with a weak D call TRBD1 (5 bases). The sample was naive CD4+ T cells from blood. The CDR3 sequence: CASSQGVRAPYEQYF. CDR3 DNA: TGTGCCAGCAGTCAAGGGGTCAGGGCGCCCTACGAGCAGTACTTC.